One sample yielded the 9 T cell receptor beta chains listed below, sequenced in a study of shared clonotypes between healthy human individuals. The data were produced by immunoSEQ multiplex PCR, yet TCRdb's version contains in-frame clones alone and is incomplete. This sample has about 660,000 clones; approximately 79% occur once, and the top ten carry 1.5% to 2%. Sequenced: memory CD4+ T cells sorted from blood. Subset indicated: CD45RA-negative fraction. The receptors were sampled from a woman in her thirties in good health.

The chain couples TRBV18 to TRBJ1-5; 7 bases line up with TRBD1. This CDR3 is 16 amino acids long. The germline V gene encodes CDR1 KGHSH and CDR2 LQKENI. The J segment lost 2 bases and the V segment lost 4 bases, leaving 8 bases of the junction unmatched. The CDR3 bases are TGTGCCAGCTCACTATTAGACAGGGAGCGCAATCAGCCCCAGCATTTT. Amino acid sequence: CASSLLDRERNQPQHF.

This clone was counted at least ten times. The chain has TRBV6-6 and TRBJ1-2; D perhaps matches TRBD1 (6 bases). Germline CDR1 is MNHNY and CDR2 is SVGAGI (reference sequence). Trimming stripped 5 bases from V and 4 bases from J, with 11 bases between. The CDR3 is 13 amino acids. The CDR3 protein is CASSIRGSYGYTF. The CDR3 coding sequence is TGTGCCAGCAGTATCAGGGGATCCTATGGCTACACCTTC.

This clone was found once. The chain has TRBV7-2 and TRBJ1-2; 10 nucleotides match TRBD1. This CDR3 comprises 17 residues. Germline V lookup: CDR1 SGHTA, CDR2 FQGNSA. Trimming removed 5 bases from V and 2 bases from J; junction bases left unmatched: 11. The CDR3 coding sequence is TGTGCCAGCAGCCCAGAAACGGGACAGGGGCGAAACTATGGCTACACCTTC. Encoded protein: CASSPETGQGRNYGYTF.

This clone was recorded a few times. The V and J genes are TRBV28 and TRBJ1-1; D is uncertain. The CDR3 runs to 13 residues. Trimming removed 8 bases at V and 0 bases at J, with 10 bases between. CDR1 is MDHEN and CDR2 is SYDVKM in the germline V gene. The CDR3 DNA follows: TGTGCCAGCCTAGACATAATGAACACTGAAGCTTTCTTT. Its translation: CASLDIMNTEAFF.

This clone showed up just a few times. The chain uses TRBV6-1 and TRBJ1-5, with no clear D. Germline V gene data show CDR1 as MNHNS and CDR2 as SASEGT. Trimming removed 6 bases from V and 0 bases from J, with 6 bases in between. This CDR3 contains 13 residues. Here the CDR3 DNA reads TGTGCCAGCAGAGATGCTAGCAATCAGCCCCAGCATTTT. Amino acid sequence: CASRDASNQPQHF.

The table lists this clone with many counts. The rearrangement joins TRBV7-2 to TRBJ2-5; possible D gene TRBD1, 5 bases. Germline-derived CDR1 and CDR2 are SGHTA and FQGNSA. V was cut by 3 bases and J by 5 bases, with 13 bases left in between. The CDR3 is 14 residues long. CDR3 sequence (DNA): TGTGCCAGCAGCTTCAGCCCTCAGGGCGAGACCCAGTACTTC. Translating gives CASSFSPQGETQYF.

This clone was seen only once. The chain is built from TRBV28 and TRBJ2-3, with 10 nucleotides matching TRBD2. The CDR3 runs to 14 residues. V lost 7 bases, J lost 2 bases, and 3 bases stayed unmatched. Germline-derived CDR1 and CDR2 are MDHEN and SYDVKM. The CDR3 DNA reads as TGTGCCAGCACAGCGGGAGGGTACACAGATACGCAGTATTTT. As protein: CASTAGGYTDTQYF.

The chain has TRBV4-2 and TRBJ2-5, with a possible D match to TRBD2 (6 bases). Germline V gives CDR1 LGHNA, CDR2 YNFKEQ. Trimming cost V 0 bases and J 1 base, with 12 bases left between them. The CDR3 runs to 16 residues. The CDR3: CASSQDGTAGQETQYF. The DNA for the CDR3 is TGTGCCAGCAGCCAAGATGGTACAGCGGGCCAAGAGACCCAGTACTTC.

The gene calls are TRBV28 and TRBJ1-1; D gene unclear. From germline, CDR1 is MDHEN and CDR2 SYDVKM. CDR3 length: 11 residues. V was cut by 8 bases and J by 5 bases, with 9 bases left in between. The CDR3 protein is CASFDGTEAFF. CDR3 sequence (DNA): TGTGCCAGCTTTGATGGGACTGAAGCTTTCTTT. The complete variable domain, with remaining parts taken from reference TRBV28 and TRBJ1-1, reads DVKVTQSSRYLVKRTGEKVFLECVQDMDHENMFWYRQDPGLGLRLIYFSYDVKMKEKGDIPEGYSVSREKKERFSLILESASTNQTSMYLCASFDGTEAFFGQGTRLTVV.